This T cell receptor beta chain was profiled in a study of blood T cells in healthy people across ages. Notes on the study in general: Per million T cells, TCR beta diversity dropped about linearly as age rose. It was held that the diversity estimates obtained from one million T cells were underestimates.

In regard to this clonotype: Its antigen remains unknown.

The CDR3 is 15 amino acids. Trimming removed 4 bases at V and 1 base at J, with 11 bases between. The germline CDR1 and CDR2 sequences are MNHEY and SMNVEV (reference sequence). Then a second PCR, running about 7 to 11 cycles, was carried out with a sample-barcoded 5' primer and a J-beta primer mix. Each cDNA molecule received a tag from a template-switch adaptor that had 12 random nucleotides. TCRdb fed the 5' RACE reads into MiXCR, producing one record per CDR3 protein. The sample gives 1.5 million to 2 million distinct CDR3 sequences, about 35% of which show up once; over 9% is in the top ten. Each donor supplied about 9.6 milliliters of peripheral blood.

The J gene is TRBJ2-1, the V gene TRBV27; perhaps TRBD1 as D (5 bases). The sequencing input was blood. The receptor's source is a woman under 40 in good health. CDR3 loop: CASSSAQGSYNEQFF. Written as DNA, the CDR3 is TGTGCCAGCAGTTCCGCTCAGGGATCCTACAATGAGCAGTTCTTC.